These T cell receptor beta chains were read from a single sample in a study of blood T cell repertoires in COVID-19. Assay: immunoSEQ multiplex PCR; the TCRdb copy retains only in-frame clones and omits some. In the table there are around 370,000 clones, 70% to 90% of which are singletons. The sequenced sample was PBMCs or T cells enriched from blood (not recorded which). Receptors originate from a woman between 18 and 29 years old who had recovered from COVID-19. The CDR3 runs from the conserved cysteine through the conserved F or W. D genes are given only for firm matches. Expanded clones are given a class, and other clones once, few, many or no size at all.

D | size | J | length | V | DNA | CDR3
NA | NA | TRBJ2-7 | 16 | TRBV2 | TGTGCCAGCAGTGAACTCGACCGACGTCGGGCCTACGAGCAGTACTTC | CASSELDRRRAYEQYF
TRBD2 | few | TRBJ2-5 | 14 | TRBV5-1 | TGCGCCAGCAGCTTGGCACTAGCGCAAGAGACCCAGTACTTC | CASSLALAQETQYF
NA | once | TRBJ1-4 | 16 | TRBV24-1 | TGTGCCACCAGTGATTCACAGGGAAGGTTGGGTGAAAAACTGTTTTTT | CATSDSQGRLGEKLFF
TRBD1 | NA | TRBJ2-7 | 16 | TRBV6-5 | TGTGCCAGCAGTTACGCCGGCCCGGGACAGAGCTACGAGCAGTACTTC | CASSYAGPGQSYEQYF
NA | few | TRBJ1-6 | 14 | TRBV19 | TGTGCCAGTAGTATCGGGCAGGGGAATTCACCCCTCCACTTT | CASSIGQGNSPLHF
NA | NA | TRBJ2-7 | 15 | TRBV21-1 | TGTGCCAGCAGCACCCGACCGACTTGTTCCTACGAGCAGTACTTC | CASSTRPTCSYEQYF
NA | NA | TRBJ1-5 | 17 | TRBV1 | TGCACCAGCAGCCACTCATCGCCCCCGGGTTGTGTCCCGCCCCAGCATTTT | CTSSHSSPPGCVPPQHF
NA | NA | TRBJ1-2 | 16 | TRBV4-2 | TGTGCCAGCAGCCCTTCCTTAGGTGGGCCAGTCTATGGCTACACCTTC | CASSPSLGGPVYGYTF
NA | NA | TRBJ1-2 | 16 | TRBV5-1 | TGCGCCAGCAGCTTGGAGGGCAGGGCAGTAACCTATGGCTACACCTTC | CASSLEGRAVTYGYTF
NA | NA | TRBJ2-4 | 16 | TRBV27 | TGTGCCAGCAGTCCCCGGAGGGGGCTAGCCAAAAACATTCAGTACTTC | CASSPRRGLAKNIQYF
NA | NA | TRBJ2-6 | 18 | TRBV5-6 | TGTGCCAGCAGCTTGGGGTCGCGGGTTTCTTCTGGGGCCAACGTCCTGACTTTC | CASSLGSRVSSGANVLTF
TRBD1 | NA | TRBJ1-2 | 13 | TRBV30 | TGTGCCTGGAGGGGACAGGGATCCCCTGGCTACACCTTC | CAWRGQGSPGYTF
NA | NA | TRBJ2-2 | 12 | TRBV29-1 | TGCAGCGTTGGGGAGTTGGCCGGGGAGCTGTTTTTT | CSVGELAGELFF
NA | NA | TRBJ2-2 | 14 | TRBV2 | TGTGCCAGCGAGTCCCGGGACAAGACCGGGGAGCTGTTTTTT | CASESRDKTGELFF
NA | NA | TRBJ1-1 | 15 | TRBV7-9 | TGTGCCAGCAGCTTAAGGGGGGGAATGAACACTGAAGCTTTCTTT | CASSLRGGMNTEAFF
NA | NA | TRBJ1-1 | 12 | TRBV29-1 | TGCAGCGTTTCTCAGGGTATGGCTGAAGCTTTCTTT | CSVSQGMAEAFF
TRBD2 | once | TRBJ2-5 | 16 | TRBV11-2 | TGTGCCAGCAGCTTCACCTATAGCGGGGGGTATGAGACCCAGTACTTC | CASSFTYSGGYETQYF
NA | once | TRBJ1-2 | 16 | TRBV2 | TGTGCCAGCAGTGAGGCAGGGGCGATAGCTAACTATGGCTACACCTTC | CASSEAGAIANYGYTF
TRBD1 | NA | TRBJ1-2 | 15 | TRBV5-6 | TGTGCCAGCAGGTTTACAGGGGGCGAAAACTATGGCTACACCTTC | CASRFTGGENYGYTF
NA | once | TRBJ2-2 | 16 | TRBV4-1 | TGCGCCAGCAGCCGAACCGGTTGGGGCAACACCGGGGAGCTGTTTTTT | CASSRTGWGNTGELFF
NA | NA | TRBJ1-3 | 16 | TRBV6-5 | TGTGCCAGCAGTTACGCCCGGACAGTCTCTGGAAACACCATATATTTT | CASSYARTVSGNTIYF
TRBD1 | few | TRBJ1-2 | 19 | TRBV4-1 | TGCGCCAGCAGCCAAGTCAGGGGGCGGTTACGAGAGCTGAACTATGGCTACACCTTC | CASSQVRGRLRELNYGYTF
TRBD2 | NA | TRBJ2-7 | 18 | TRBV4-2 | TGTGCCAGCAGCCAAGAGGGGGGAAATAGCGGGGTGCTCTACGAGCAGTACTTC | CASSQEGGNSGVLYEQYF
TRBD2 | NA | TRBJ2-5 | 18 | TRBV6-2/TRBV6-3 | TGTGCCAGCAGTTACGGTGGACTAGCGGGGATCGGTAGAGAGACCCAGTACTTC | CASSYGGLAGIGRETQYF
TRBD2 | NA | TRBJ2-3 | 15 | TRBV6-4 | TGTGCCAGCAGTTTAGCGGGGGTCATCACAGATACGCAGTATTTT | CASSLAGVITDTQYF
NA | NA | TRBJ1-4 | 15 | TRBV18 | TGTGCCAGCTCCCCTCAGGGACCGGGAGGTGAAAAACTGTTTTTT | CASSPQGPGGEKLFF
NA | NA | TRBJ2-5 | 16 | TRBV19 | TGTGCCAGTAGTATAGCCGGGGGACTTTACCAAGAGACCCAGTACTTC | CASSIAGGLYQETQYF
TRBD1 | few | TRBJ2-7 | 14 | TRBV9 | TGTGCCAGCAGCGTATCGGGACAGTCCTACGAGCAGTACTTC | CASSVSGQSYEQYF
TRBD1 | once | TRBJ1-4 | 16 | TRBV5-1 | TGCGCCAGCAGCCCGGGACAGGCTGCAACTAATGAAAAACTGTTTTTT | CASSPGQAATNEKLFF
TRBD2 | once | TRBJ2-3 | 17 | TRBV7-9 | TGTGCCAGCAGACCTTTCAGCGGGGGCCTGAGCACAGATACGCAGTATTTT | CASRPFSGGLSTDTQYF
NA | NA | TRBJ1-3 | 13 | TRBV11-3 | TGTGCCAGCAGCTTATCGGTTGGAAACACCATATATTTT | CASSLSVGNTIYF
TRBD1 | NA | TRBJ2-7 | 14 | TRBV2 | TGTGCCAGCAGCCAGATTGGACAGGGCTACGAGCAGTACTTC | CASSQIGQGYEQYF
TRBD2 | once | TRBJ2-3 | 15 | TRBV5-1 | TGCGCCAGCAGCTACATAGCGGGGGAGGCGGATACGCAGTATTTT | CASSYIAGEADTQYF
NA | once | TRBJ1-1 | 14 | TRBV9 | TGTGCCAGCAGCGTCGGGGCGGGGGTCACTGAAGCTTTCTTT | CASSVGAGVTEAFF
NA | NA | TRBJ1-3 | 12 | TRBV2 | TGTGCCGGGGGGGGCTCTGGAAACACCATATATTTT | CAGGGSGNTIYF
TRBD1 | NA | TRBJ1-5 | 15 | TRBV10-3 | TGTGCCATCAGCCGGACAGGGGGCTATGATCAGCCCCAGCATTTT | CAISRTGGYDQPQHF
NA | NA | TRBJ2-2 | 13 | TRBV6-5 | TGTGCGTCCCGTGGGGGGAATACCGGGGAGCTGTTTTTT | CASRGGNTGELFF
TRBD1 | NA | TRBJ2-7 | 15 | TRBV7-9 | TGTGCCAGCAGCTCACCCGGACAGGGGGCAGGAGGGCAGTACTTC | CASSSPGQGAGGQYF
TRBD1 | NA | TRBJ2-7 | 13 | TRBV19 | TGTGCCACCAATCCCACAGGGGCCTACGAGCAGTACTTC | CATNPTGAYEQYF
NA | NA | TRBJ1-1 | 16 | TRBV5-1 | TGCGCCAGCAGCCCGGGGGGGCCGGGAGTGAACACTGAAGCTTTCTTT | CASSPGGPGVNTEAFF
NA | NA | TRBJ2-2 | 14 | TRBV18 | TGTGCCAGCTCACCGGACACCTACACCGGGGAGCTGTTTTTT | CASSPDTYTGELFF
TRBD1 | NA | TRBJ2-7 | 15 | TRBV6-5 | TGTGCCAGCAGGTGGGGACAGTCCCCGACATACGAGCAGTACTTC | CASRWGQSPTYEQYF
TRBD1 | NA | TRBJ2-7 | 14 | TRBV5-1 | TGCGCCAGCAGCCGGGGGACAGGGAATTACGAGCAGTACTTC | CASSRGTGNYEQYF
NA | NA | TRBJ1-5 | 16 | TRBV5-1 | TGCGCCAGCAGCTTCAACCTACCGACGGGTTATCAGCCCCAGCATTTT | CASSFNLPTGYQPQHF
NA | NA | TRBJ1-2 | 22 | TRBV12-2 | TGTGCAAGTCGCTTATCGCGCCGGGACAGGTTGGCCAGTATGGGTTTAGACTATGGCTACACCTTC | CASRLSRRDRLASMGLDYGYTF
NA | NA | TRBJ2-7 | 12 | TRBV6-5 | TGTGCCAGCATGGCAGGGGTCCACGAGCAGTACTTC | CASMAGVHEQYF
NA | NA | TRBJ1-5 | 16 | TRBV7-4 | TGTGCCAGCAGCGCCGGGGGGCAGGGGTACATACAGCCCCAGCATTTT | CASSAGGQGYIQPQHF
NA | NA | TRBJ2-5 | 14 | TRBV9 | TGTGCCAGCAGCCCAAGGGACAACCAAGAGACCCAGTACTTC | CASSPRDNQETQYF
NA | few | TRBJ1-5 | 14 | TRBV4-1 | TGCGCCAGCAGCCATCTCAGTGGTAATCAGCCCCAGCATTTT | CASSHLSGNQPQHF
NA | NA | TRBJ1-2 | 13 | TRBV12-3/TRBV12-4 | TGTGCCAGCAGTCCCCAGGTTAACTATGGCTACACCTTC | CASSPQVNYGYTF
TRBD1 | NA | TRBJ1-6 | 15 | TRBV5-6 | TGTGCCAGCAGCTTGGGTGGGACAGTTAATTCACCCCTCCACTTT | CASSLGGTVNSPLHF
TRBD2 | NA | TRBJ2-1 | 15 | TRBV7-9 | TGTGCCAGCAGTCTTGTAGCGGGGGGACACAATGAGCAGTTCTTC | CASSLVAGGHNEQFF
NA | NA | TRBJ2-7 | 15 | TRBV5-1 | TGCGCCAGCAGCTTGGGAGGGCGGGGGCCCTACGAGCAGTACTTC | CASSLGGRGPYEQYF